One sample yielded the 21 T cell receptor beta chains listed below, sequenced in a study of blood T cell repertoires in COVID-19. Assay: immunoSEQ multiplex PCR; the TCRdb copy retains only in-frame clones and omits some. The sample includes a few hundred thousand clones, 88% of them seen just once. The sequencing sample was made of peripheral blood. All receptors come from a man aged 50 to 60 with COVID-19, enrolled during active disease.

This sequence joins TRBV9 and TRBJ2-7, with TRBD2 matching 7 bases. The CDR3 spans 17 residues. V trimming: 2 bases; J trimming: 2 bases; junction bases outside the gene matches: 13. CDR1 SGDLS and CDR2 YYNGEE come from the germline V gene. The CDR3 DNA is TGTGCCAGCAGCGTTTCCCCTGCCGGGAGGTCCGCCTACGAGCAGTACTTC. It translates to CASSVSPAGRSAYEQYF.

The rearrangement uses TRBV28 and TRBJ1-2, with no clear D. Per the germline V gene, CDR1 is MDHEN and CDR2 is SYDVKM. The CDR3 runs to 11 residues. Deletions cut 3 bases from V and 7 bases from J, with 6 bases between. The CDR3 loop is CASSLFSGYTF. Written as DNA, the CDR3 is TGTGCCAGCAGTTTGTTTAGTGGCTACACCTTC.

The genes are TRBV30 and TRBJ1-1, with D unresolved. V dropped 5 bases and J dropped 4 bases, with 14 bases sitting between them. The CDR3 runs to 13 residues. CDR1 is GTSNPN, CDR2 SVGIG, per germline (reference sequence). The CDR3 coding sequence is TGTGCCTGGGGGCCCAAACCCTCCACTGAAGCTTTCTTT. As protein: CAWGPKPSTEAFF. Combining the CDR3 with reference TRBV30 and TRBJ1-1 gives the whole variable domain SQTIHQWPATLVQPVGSPLSLECTVEGTSNPNLYWYRQAAGRGLQLLFYSVGIGQISSEVPQNLSASRPQDRQFILSSKKLLLSDSGFYLCAWGPKPSTEAFFGQGTRLTVV.

The chain couples TRBV28 to TRBJ2-1, with 16 bases lining up with TRBD2. Per the germline V gene, CDR1 is MDHEN and CDR2 is SYDVKM. This CDR3 comprises 15 residues. Germline trimming cut 5 bases from V and 8 bases from J; bases unmatched to any gene: 3. The chain's CDR3 is CASSGTSGGADEQFF. CDR3 coding DNA: TGTGCCAGCAGTGGGACTAGCGGGGGGGCCGATGAGCAGTTCTTC.

The gene calls are TRBV5-1 and TRBJ2-7, with D perhaps matching TRBD1 (6 bases). V lost 4 bases and J lost 0, with 14 bases in between. Per germline, CDR1 SGHRS and CDR2 YFSETQ. CDR3 length equals 15 residues. The CDR3 reads CASSPGDIFSYEQYF. For the CDR3, the DNA is TGCGCCAGCAGCCCCGGGGACATTTTCTCCTACGAGCAGTACTTC.

The rearrangement joins TRBV3-1 (or the pseudogene TRBV3-2) to TRBJ2-3; maybe TRBD2 (5 bases). Germline-derived CDR1 and CDR2 are LGHDT and YNNKEL (reference sequence). The CDR3 sequence is 16 residues long. With 3 bases removed from V and 9 bases from J, the gap between germline ends came to 22 bases. The CDR3 region has the DNA TGTGCCAGCAGCCATACCGGGTCTCCACTATCGGGGACGCAGTATTTT. Its translation: CASSHTGSPLSGTQYF.

This chain uses TRBV4-3 with TRBJ2-5, with D perhaps matching TRBD1 (5 bases). V shed 4 bases and J shed 6 bases, with 24 bases lying between them. The CDR3 runs 17 residues. Per the germline V gene, CDR1 is LGHNA and CDR2 is YSLEER. The CDR3 region is CASSLTLLGDSSKTQYF. DNA of the CDR3: TGCGCCAGCAGCCTCACGCTCTTAGGGGATAGTTCCAAGACCCAGTACTTC.

The rearrangement links TRBV6-6 to TRBJ2-1, with TRBD2 matching over 8 bases. Losses at the gene ends were 8 bases for V and 8 bases for J; bases not matched to a gene: 17. Germline values: CDR1 MNHNY, CDR2 SVGAGI (reference sequence). The CDR3 spans 16 residues. DNA of the CDR3: TGTGCCAGCCGAGACCGGGGGGGCAAATTTTCCCATGAGCAGTTCTTC. Its protein is CASRDRGGKFSHEQFF.

The chain uses TRBV19 and TRBJ2-5; D possibly corresponds to TRBD2 (6 bases). Germline CDR1 LNHDA, CDR2 SQIVND (reference sequence). Trimming removed 9 bases from V and 5 bases from J, with 16 bases in between. This CDR3 region has 13 residues. CDR3 sequence: CARTWGDWETQYF. The CDR3 DNA follows: TGTGCCAGGACTTGGGGGGATTGGGAGACCCAGTACTTC.

J is TRBJ2-1 and V is TRBV2, with D possibly TRBD1 on 6 matching bases. V lost 2 bases to trimming and J lost 14 bases, with 13 bases between them. This CDR3 region has 12 residues. CDR1 is SNHLY, CDR2 FYNNEI, per germline. CDR3 in amino acids: CASSERQAIEFF. The CDR3 bases are TGTGCCAGCAGTGAAAGACAGGCGATAGAGTTCTTC.

The rearrangement uses TRBV10-3 and TRBJ1-2; 8 nucleotides agree with TRBD1. With 5 bases clipped from V and 2 bases from J, the junction kept 7 bases outside the gene matches. This CDR3 region has 15 residues. CDR1 and CDR2 (germline): ENHRY, SYGVKD. The CDR3 loop reads CAISNHRGENYGYTF. The CDR3 DNA reads as TGTGCCATCAGTAACCACAGGGGGGAAAACTATGGCTACACCTTC.

This sequence joins TRBV18 and TRBJ1-3; weak D call: TRBD1 (5 bases). The germline V and J ends were trimmed by 6 bases and 0 bases, with 12 bases remaining between them. Germline loops: CDR1 KGHSH, CDR2 LQKENI. There are 15 residues in the CDR3. The CDR3 spells CASSSDTSSGNTIYF. The CDR3 coding sequence is TGTGCCAGCTCGTCGGACACCTCCTCTGGAAACACCATATATTTT. The full variable domain, in which reference TRBV18 and TRBJ1-3 provide the parts outside the CDR3, is NAGVMQNPRHLVRRRGQEARLRCSPMKGHSHVYWYRQLPEEGLKFMVYLQKENIIDESGMPKERFSAEFPKEGPSILRIQQVVRGDSAAYFCASSSDTSSGNTIYFGEGSWLTVV.

This clone appeared a few times. The chain carries TRBV7-3 and TRBJ2-3; tentative D call: TRBD2 (6 bases). The CDR3 extends over 15 amino acids. Germline V gene data show CDR1 as SGHTA and CDR2 as FQGTGA. Trimming took off 2 bases at V and 2 bases at J, with 11 bases between the two ends. The CDR3 DNA reads as TGTGCCAGCAGCTTAGGGGGGACGTCCACAGATACGCAGTATTTT. Encoded protein: CASSLGGTSTDTQYF.

The chain combines TRBV7-2 with TRBJ2-7; 9 positions match TRBD2. Germline assignment: CDR1 SGHTA and CDR2 FQGNSA. The CDR3 has 15 amino acids. V shed 5 bases, J shed 3 bases, and the junction held 8 bases outside the gene matches. The CDR3 reads CASSPTGLALYEQYF. The CDR3 DNA reads as TGTGCCAGCAGCCCAACGGGACTAGCTCTCTACGAGCAGTACTTC.

This chain links TRBV4-3 with TRBJ2-2; 10 bases map to TRBD2. The CDR3 runs to 16 residues. V trimming: 4 bases; J trimming: 2 bases; junction bases outside the gene matches: 4. Germline CDR1 is LGHNA and CDR2 is YSLEER. The CDR3 coding sequence is TGCGCCAGCAGCCTCTCTAGCGGGAGCAACACCGGGGAGCTGTTTTTT. Its translation is CASSLSSGSNTGELFF.

The rearrangement joins TRBV6-5 to TRBJ2-1; 8 nucleotides agree with TRBD2. The trim removed 0 bases at V and 15 bases at J, leaving 10 bases unmatched. The CDR3 runs 14 residues. Germline CDR1 is MNHEY and CDR2 is SVGAGI. The CDR3: CASSYSLAGRAPFF. The CDR3 DNA reads as TGTGCCAGCAGTTACTCGTTAGCGGGGAGGGCTCCGTTCTTC.

This chain uses TRBV5-6 with TRBJ1-6, with D possibly being TRBD1 (6 bases). Germline loops: CDR1 SGHDT, CDR2 YYEEEE. This CDR3 contains 16 residues. V was trimmed by 4 bases and J by 4 bases, leaving 15 bases between them. The CDR3 sequence: CASSPGAGGYNSPLHF. CDR3 in DNA: TGTGCCAGCAGCCCGGGGGCGGGGGGATATAATTCACCCCTCCACTTT.

The chain joins TRBV6-2 or TRBV6-3 to TRBJ1-5; perhaps TRBD1 as D (6 bases). The CDR3 has 16 residues. From germline, CDR1 is MNHEY and CDR2 SVGEGT. V lost 1 base and J 3 bases, leaving 13 bases between the germline ends. The CDR3 bases are TGTGCCAGCAGTTACTACGGCCAGGGGATCAATCAGCCCCAGCATTTT. It encodes CASSYYGQGINQPQHF.

This chain connects TRBV10-1 to TRBJ1-1, with no clear D. CDR3 length: 13 amino acids. From germline, CDR1 is WNHNN and CDR2 SYGVQD (reference sequence). The germline V and J ends were trimmed by 3 bases and 7 bases, with 12 bases remaining between them. As DNA, the CDR3 is TGCGCCAGCAGTGAATCAGGCACAAATGAAGCTTTCTTT. This translates into CASSESGTNEAFF.

This sequence joins TRBV7-9 and TRBJ2-3; D is perhaps TRBD2 (6 bases). Per the germline V gene, CDR1 is SEHNR and CDR2 is FQNEAQ (reference sequence). The CDR3 extends over 15 amino acids. Trimming took off 5 bases at V and 4 bases at J, with 16 bases between the two ends. Here the CDR3 reads CASSPPGLAPDTQYF. The CDR3 DNA sequence: TGTGCCAGCAGCCCCCCGGGACTGGCCCCAGATACGCAGTATTTT.

The chain has TRBV7-6 and TRBJ2-1; 9 bases are shared with TRBD1. CDR1 is SGHVS and CDR2 is FNYEAQ in the germline V gene. The V segment lost 4 bases and the J segment 6 bases; nucleotides outside the gene matches: 13. This CDR3 contains 17 residues. The CDR3 is CASSSTPMRDRVNEQFF. As DNA, the CDR3 is TGTGCCAGCAGCTCAACTCCTATGCGGGACAGGGTCAATGAGCAGTTCTTC.